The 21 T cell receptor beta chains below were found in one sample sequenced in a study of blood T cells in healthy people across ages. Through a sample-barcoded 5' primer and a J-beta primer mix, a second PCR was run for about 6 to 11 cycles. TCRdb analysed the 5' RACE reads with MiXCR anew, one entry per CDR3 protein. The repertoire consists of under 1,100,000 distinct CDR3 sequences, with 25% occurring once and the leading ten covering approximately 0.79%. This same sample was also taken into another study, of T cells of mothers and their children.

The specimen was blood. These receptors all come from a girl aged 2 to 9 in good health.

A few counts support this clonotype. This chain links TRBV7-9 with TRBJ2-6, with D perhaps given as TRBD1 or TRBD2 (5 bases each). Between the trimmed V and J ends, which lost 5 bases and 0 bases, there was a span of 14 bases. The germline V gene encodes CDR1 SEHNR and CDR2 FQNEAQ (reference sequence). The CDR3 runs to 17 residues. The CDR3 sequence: CASSPGTDHSGANVLTF. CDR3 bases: TGTGCCAGCAGCCCCGGGACGGACCACTCTGGGGCCAACGTCCTGACTTTC.

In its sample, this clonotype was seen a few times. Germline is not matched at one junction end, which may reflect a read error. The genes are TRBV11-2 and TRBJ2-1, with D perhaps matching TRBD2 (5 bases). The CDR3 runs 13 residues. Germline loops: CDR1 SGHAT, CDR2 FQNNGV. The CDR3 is CASSLYEGREQSF. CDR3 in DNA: TGTGCCAGCAGCTTATACGAGGGTAGGGAGCAGTCCTTC. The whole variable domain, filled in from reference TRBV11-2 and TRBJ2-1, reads EAGVAQSPRYKIIEKRQSVAFWCNPISGHATLYWYQQILGQGPKLLIQFQNNGVVDDSQLPKDRFSAERLKGVDSTLKIQPAKLEDSAVYLCASSLYEGREQSFGPGTRLTVL.

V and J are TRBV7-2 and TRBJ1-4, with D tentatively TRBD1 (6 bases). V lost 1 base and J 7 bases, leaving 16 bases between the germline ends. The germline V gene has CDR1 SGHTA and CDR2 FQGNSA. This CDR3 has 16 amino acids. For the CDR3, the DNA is TGTGCCAGCAGCTTAGACCTACAGGGACTGGGTGAAAAACTGTTTTTT. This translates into CASSLDLQGLGEKLFF.

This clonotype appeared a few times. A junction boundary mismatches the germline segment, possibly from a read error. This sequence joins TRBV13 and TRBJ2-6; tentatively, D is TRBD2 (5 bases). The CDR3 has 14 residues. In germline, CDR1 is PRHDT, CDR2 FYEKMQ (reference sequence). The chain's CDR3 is CASSSIGIANVLAF. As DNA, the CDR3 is TGTGCCAGCAGCTCTATCGGGATCGCCAACGTCCTGGCTTTC.

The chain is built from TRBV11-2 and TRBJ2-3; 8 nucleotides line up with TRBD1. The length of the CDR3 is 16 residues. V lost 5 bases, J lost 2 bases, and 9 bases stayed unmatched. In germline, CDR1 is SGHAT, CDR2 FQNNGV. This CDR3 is CASSAPTGVYTDTQYF. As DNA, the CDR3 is TGTGCCAGCAGCGCCCCGACAGGGGTTTACACAGATACGCAGTATTTT.

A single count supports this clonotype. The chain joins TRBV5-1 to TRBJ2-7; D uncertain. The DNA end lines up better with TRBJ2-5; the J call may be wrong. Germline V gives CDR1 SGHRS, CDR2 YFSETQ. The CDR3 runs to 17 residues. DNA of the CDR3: TGCGCCAGCAGCTTGGATGTAGTGCGTCCGGTCGGAGAGACCCAGTACTTC. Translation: CASSLDVVRPVGETQYF.

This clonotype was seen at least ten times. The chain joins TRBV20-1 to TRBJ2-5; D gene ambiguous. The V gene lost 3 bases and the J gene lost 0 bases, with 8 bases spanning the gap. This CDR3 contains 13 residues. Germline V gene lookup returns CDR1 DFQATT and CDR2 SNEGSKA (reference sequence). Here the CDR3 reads CSASGSNQETQYF. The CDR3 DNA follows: TGCAGTGCTAGTGGGTCGAACCAAGAGACCCAGTACTTC.

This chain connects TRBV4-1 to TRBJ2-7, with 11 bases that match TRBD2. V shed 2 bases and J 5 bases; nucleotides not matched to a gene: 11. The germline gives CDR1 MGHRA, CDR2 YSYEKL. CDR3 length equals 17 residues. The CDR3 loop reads CASSQLAGGIWQDEQYF. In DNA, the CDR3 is TGCGCCAGCAGCCAACTAGCGGGAGGAATTTGGCAGGACGAGCAGTACTTC.

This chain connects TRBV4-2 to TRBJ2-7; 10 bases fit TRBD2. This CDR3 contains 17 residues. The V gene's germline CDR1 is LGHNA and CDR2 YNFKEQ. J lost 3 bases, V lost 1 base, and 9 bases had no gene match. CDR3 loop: CASSQARSSGSLYEQYF. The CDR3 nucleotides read TGTGCCAGCAGCCAAGCCCGATCTAGCGGGAGTCTCTACGAGCAGTACTTC.

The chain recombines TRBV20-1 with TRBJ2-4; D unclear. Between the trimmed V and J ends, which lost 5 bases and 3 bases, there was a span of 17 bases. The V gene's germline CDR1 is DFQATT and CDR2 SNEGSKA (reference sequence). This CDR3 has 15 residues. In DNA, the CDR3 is TGCAGTGCTTTAAATGTAGCTTTAGGCAAAAACATTCAGTACTTC. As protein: CSALNVALGKNIQYF.

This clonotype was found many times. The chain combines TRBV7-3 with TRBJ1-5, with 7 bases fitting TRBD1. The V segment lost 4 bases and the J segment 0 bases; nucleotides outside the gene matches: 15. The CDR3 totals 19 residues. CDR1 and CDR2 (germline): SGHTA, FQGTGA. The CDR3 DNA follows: TGTGCCAGCAGCTGCCCTAATGAGGGGGCAATGGATAGCAATCAGCCCCAGCATTTT. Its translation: CASSCPNEGAMDSNQPQHF.

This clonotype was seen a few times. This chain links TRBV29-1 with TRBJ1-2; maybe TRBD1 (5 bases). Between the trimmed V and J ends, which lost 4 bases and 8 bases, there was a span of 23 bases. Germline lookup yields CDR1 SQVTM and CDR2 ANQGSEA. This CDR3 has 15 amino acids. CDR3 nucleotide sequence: TGCAGCGTTGGATCAATGGGGGAAATCCGATTCGGCTACACCTTC. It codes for CSVGSMGEIRFGYTF.

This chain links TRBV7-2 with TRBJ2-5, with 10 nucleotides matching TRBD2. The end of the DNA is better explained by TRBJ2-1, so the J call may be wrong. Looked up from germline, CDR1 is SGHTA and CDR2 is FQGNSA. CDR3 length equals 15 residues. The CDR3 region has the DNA TGTGCCAGCAGAGTAATAGCGGGAGGTTACAATGAGCAGTTCTTC. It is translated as CASRVIAGGYNEQFF.

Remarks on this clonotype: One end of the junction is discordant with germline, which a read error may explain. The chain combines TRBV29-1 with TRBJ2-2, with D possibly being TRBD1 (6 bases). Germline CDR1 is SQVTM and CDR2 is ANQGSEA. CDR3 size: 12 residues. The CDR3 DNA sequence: TGCAGCGCTGAACAGGGCACCGGGGAGCTGTTTTTT. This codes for CSAEQGTGELFF.

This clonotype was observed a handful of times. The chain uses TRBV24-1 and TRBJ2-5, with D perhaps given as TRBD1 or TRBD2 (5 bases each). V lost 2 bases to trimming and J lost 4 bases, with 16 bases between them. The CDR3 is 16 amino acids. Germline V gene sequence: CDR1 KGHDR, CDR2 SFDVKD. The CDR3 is CATSDWKGTTPETQYF. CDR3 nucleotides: TGTGCCACCAGTGATTGGAAGGGGACGACCCCAGAGACCCAGTACTTC.

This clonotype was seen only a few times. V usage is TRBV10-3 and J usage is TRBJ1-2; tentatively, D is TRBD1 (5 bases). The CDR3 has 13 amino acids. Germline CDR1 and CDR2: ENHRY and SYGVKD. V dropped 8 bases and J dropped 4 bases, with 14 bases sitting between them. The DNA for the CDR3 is TGTGCCATCTCCCCGGACACTTCCTATGGCTACACCTTC. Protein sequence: CAISPDTSYGYTF.

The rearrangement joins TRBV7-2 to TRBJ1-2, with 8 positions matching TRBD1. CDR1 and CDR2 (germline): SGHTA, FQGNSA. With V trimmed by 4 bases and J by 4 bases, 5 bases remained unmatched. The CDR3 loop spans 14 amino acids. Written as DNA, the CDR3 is TGTGCCAGCAGCTACATTGGACAGGGCTATGGCTACACCTTC. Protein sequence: CASSYIGQGYGYTF.

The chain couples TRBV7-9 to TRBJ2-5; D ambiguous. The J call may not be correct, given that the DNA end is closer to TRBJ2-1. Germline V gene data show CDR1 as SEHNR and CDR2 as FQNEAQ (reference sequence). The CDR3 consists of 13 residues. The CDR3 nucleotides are TGTGCCAGCAGCTTAGCGCGCGAGTTCGAGCAGTTCTTC. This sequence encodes CASSLAREFEQFF.

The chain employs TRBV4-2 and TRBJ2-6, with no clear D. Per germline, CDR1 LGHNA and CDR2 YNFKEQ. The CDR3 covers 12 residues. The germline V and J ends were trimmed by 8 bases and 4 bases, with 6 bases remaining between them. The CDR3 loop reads CASGRGANVLTF. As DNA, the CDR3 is TGTGCCAGCGGTCGGGGGGCCAACGTCCTGACTTTC.

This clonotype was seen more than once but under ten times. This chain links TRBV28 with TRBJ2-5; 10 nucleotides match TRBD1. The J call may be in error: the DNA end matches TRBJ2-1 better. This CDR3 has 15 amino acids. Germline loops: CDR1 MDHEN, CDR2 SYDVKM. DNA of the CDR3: TGTGCCAGCAGTTCCATAGGACAGGGGGTCAATGAGCAGTTCTTC. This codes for CASSSIGQGVNEQFF.

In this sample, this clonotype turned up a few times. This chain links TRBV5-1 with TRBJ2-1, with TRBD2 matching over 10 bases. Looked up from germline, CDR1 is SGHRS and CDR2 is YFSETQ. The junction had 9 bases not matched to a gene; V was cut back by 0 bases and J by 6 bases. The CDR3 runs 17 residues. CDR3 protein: CASSLVPLAGTTNEQFF. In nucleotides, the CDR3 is TGCGCCAGCAGCTTGGTCCCACTAGCGGGGACAACCAATGAGCAGTTCTTC.